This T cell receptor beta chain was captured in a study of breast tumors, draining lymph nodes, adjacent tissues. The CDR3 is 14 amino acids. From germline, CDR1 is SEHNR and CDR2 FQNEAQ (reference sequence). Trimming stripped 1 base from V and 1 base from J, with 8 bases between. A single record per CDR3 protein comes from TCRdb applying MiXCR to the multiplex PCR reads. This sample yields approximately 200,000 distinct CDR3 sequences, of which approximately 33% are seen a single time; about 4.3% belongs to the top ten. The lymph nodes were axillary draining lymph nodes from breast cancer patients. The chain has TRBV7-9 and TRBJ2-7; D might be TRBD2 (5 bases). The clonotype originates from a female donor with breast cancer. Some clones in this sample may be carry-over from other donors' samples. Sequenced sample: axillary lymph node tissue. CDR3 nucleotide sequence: TGTGCCAGCAGCTTAGGACTACCTTCCTACGAGCAGTACTTC. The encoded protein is CASSLGLPSYEQYF.